The entry below describes one T cell receptor (beta chain). The data derive from a study of control samples from healthy donors and cancer patients. Using immunoSEQ multiplex PCR, the repertoire was profiled, and TCRdb retains in-frame clones only, with some absent. This sample has roughly 180,000 clones, with about 94% found just once. Trimming stripped 2 bases from V and 1 base from J, with 6 bases between. The germline gives CDR1 SGHDT, CDR2 YYEEEE. This CDR3 is 14 amino acids long. The receptor was isolated from a woman in her sixties or seventies in good health. The chain is built from TRBV5-6 and TRBJ1-4, with TRBD1 as a possible D gene (6 bases). The specimen sequenced was blood. Here the CDR3 reads CASSLQGTNEKLFF. The CDR3 DNA follows: TGTGCCAGCAGCTTACAGGGAACTAATGAAAAACTGTTTTTT.